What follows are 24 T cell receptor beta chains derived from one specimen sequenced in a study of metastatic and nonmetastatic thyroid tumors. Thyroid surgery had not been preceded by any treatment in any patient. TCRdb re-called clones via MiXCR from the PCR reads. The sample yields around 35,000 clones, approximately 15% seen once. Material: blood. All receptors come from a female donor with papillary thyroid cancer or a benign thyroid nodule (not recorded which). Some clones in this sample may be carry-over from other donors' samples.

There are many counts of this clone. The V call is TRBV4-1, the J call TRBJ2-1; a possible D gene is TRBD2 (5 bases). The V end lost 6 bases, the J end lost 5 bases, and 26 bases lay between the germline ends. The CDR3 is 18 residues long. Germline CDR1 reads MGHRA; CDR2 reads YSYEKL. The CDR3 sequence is CASSPEPGRGYVDNEQFF. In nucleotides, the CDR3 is TGCGCCAGCAGTCCAGAGCCCGGGCGAGGGTATGTGGACAATGAGCAGTTCTTC.

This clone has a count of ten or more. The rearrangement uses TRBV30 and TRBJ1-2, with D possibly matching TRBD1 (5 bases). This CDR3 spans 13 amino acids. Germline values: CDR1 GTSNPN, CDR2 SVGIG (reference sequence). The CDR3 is CAVGTGYGYGYTF. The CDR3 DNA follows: TGTGCTGTTGGTACAGGTTACGGCTATGGCTACACCTTC.

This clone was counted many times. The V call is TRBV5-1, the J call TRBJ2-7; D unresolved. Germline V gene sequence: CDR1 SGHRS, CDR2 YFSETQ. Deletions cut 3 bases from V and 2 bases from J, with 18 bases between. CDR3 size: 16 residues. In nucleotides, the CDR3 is TGCGCCAGCAGCTCGACCTCAGGAAAAGACGCCTACGAGCAGTACTTC. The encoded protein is CASSSTSGKDAYEQYF.

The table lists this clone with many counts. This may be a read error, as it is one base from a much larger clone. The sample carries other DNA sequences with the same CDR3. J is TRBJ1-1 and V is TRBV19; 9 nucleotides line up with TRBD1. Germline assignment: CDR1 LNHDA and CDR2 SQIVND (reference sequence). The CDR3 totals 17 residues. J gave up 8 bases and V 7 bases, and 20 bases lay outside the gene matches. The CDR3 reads CASTTTGGLTGGTEAFF. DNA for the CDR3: TGTGCCAGTACCACGACAGGGGGTCTTACCGGGGGGACCGAAGCTTTCTTT.

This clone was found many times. The CDR3 bases are TGCGCCAGCAGTCAAGACAGGGGGCTAGGAGGCTACACCTTC. This codes for CASSQDRGLGGYTF. The V gene is TRBV10-1, the J gene TRBJ1-2; 10 bases fit TRBD1. There are 14 residues in the CDR3. V shed 5 bases and J 8 bases; nucleotides not matched to a gene: 8. The germline V gene has CDR1 WNHNN and CDR2 SYGVQD (reference sequence).

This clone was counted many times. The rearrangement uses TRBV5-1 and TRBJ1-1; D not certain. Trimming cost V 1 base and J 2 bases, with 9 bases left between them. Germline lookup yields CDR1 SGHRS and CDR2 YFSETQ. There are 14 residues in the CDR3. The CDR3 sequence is CASSLTTANTEAFF. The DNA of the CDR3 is TGCGCCAGCAGCTTGACTACAGCCAACACTGAAGCTTTCTTT.

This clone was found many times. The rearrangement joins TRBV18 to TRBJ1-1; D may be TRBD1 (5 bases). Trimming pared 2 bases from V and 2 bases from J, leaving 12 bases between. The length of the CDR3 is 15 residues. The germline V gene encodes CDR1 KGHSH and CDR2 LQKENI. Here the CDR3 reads CASSPSGGVNTEAFF. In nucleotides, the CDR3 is TGTGCCAGCTCACCATCCGGAGGGGTCAACACTGAAGCTTTCTTT.

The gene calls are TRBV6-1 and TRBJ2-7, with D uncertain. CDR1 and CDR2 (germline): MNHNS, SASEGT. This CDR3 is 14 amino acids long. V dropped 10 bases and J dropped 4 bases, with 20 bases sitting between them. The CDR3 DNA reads TGTGCCATCAGCCAAGATTCGGGCCCATACGAGCAGTACTTC. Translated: CAISQDSGPYEQYF.

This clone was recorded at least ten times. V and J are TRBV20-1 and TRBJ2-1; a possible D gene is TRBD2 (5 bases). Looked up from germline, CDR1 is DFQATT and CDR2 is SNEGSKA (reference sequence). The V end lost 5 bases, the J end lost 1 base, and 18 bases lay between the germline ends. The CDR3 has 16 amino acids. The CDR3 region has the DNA TGCAGTGCTTCCCAACCAGAACTAGTATCCTACAATGAGCAGTTCTTC. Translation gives CSASQPELVSYNEQFF.

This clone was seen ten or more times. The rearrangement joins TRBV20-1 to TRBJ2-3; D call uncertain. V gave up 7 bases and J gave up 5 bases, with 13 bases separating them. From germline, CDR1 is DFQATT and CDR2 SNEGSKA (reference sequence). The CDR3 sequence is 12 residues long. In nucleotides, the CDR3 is TGCAGTGGTGCTAAGAATGGAGATACGCAGTATTTT. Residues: CSGAKNGDTQYF.

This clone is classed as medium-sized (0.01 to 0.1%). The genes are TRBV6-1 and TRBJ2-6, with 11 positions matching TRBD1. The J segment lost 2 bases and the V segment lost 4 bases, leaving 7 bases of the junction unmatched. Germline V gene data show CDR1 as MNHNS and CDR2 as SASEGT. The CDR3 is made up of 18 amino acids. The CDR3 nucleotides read TGTGCCAGCAGTGGGGGACAGGGGGGTTTGGCTGGGGCCAACGTCCTGACTTTC. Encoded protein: CASSGGQGGLAGANVLTF.

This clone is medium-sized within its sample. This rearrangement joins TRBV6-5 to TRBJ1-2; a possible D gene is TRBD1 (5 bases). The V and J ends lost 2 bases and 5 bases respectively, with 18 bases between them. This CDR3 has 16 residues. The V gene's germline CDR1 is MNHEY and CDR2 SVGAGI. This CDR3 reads CASSYTRRAGNYGYTF. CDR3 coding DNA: TGTGCCAGCAGTTACACTCGGCGGGCAGGGAATTATGGCTACACCTTC.

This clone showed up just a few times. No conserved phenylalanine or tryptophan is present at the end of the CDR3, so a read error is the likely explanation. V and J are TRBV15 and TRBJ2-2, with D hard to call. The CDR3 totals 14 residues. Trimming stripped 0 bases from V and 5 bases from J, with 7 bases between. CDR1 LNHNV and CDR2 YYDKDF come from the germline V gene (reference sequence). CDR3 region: CATSRDRATGELFI. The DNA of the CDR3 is TGTGCCACCAGCAGAGATAGAGCAACCGGGGAGCTGTTTATT.

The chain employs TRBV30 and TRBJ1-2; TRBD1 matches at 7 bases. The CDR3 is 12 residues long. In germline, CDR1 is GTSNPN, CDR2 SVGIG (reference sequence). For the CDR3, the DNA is TGTGCGTGGCGTCGACAGGGCTATGGCTACACCTTC. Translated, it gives CAWRRQGYGYTF.

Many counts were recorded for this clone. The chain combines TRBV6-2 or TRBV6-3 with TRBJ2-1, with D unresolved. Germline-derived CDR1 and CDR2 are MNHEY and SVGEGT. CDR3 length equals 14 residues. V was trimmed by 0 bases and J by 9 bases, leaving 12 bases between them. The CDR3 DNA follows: TGTGCCAGCAGTTACTCGTGGGAAGCGAGTGAGCAGTTCTTC. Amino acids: CASSYSWEASEQFF.

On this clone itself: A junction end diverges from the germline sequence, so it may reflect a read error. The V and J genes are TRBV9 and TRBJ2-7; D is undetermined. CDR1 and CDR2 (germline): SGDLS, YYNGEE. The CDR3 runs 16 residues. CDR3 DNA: TGTGCCAGCAGCCTTGGCGCCAGCCAAAGCTCCTACGATCAGTACTTC. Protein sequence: CASSLGASQSSYDQYF.

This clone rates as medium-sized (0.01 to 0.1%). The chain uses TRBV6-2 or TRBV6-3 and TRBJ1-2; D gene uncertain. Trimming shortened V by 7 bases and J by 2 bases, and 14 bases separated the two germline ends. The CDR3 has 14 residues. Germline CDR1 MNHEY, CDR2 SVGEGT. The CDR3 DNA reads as TGTGCCAGCACCCCGTCCATGGGAAACTATGGCTACACCTTC. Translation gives CASTPSMGNYGYTF.

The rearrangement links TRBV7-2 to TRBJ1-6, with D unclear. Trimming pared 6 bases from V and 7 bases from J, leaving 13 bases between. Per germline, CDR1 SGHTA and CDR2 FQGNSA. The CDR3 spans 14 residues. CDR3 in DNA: TGTGCCAGCAGTGCTCTGCTGGGGAATTCACCCCTCCACTTT. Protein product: CASSALLGNSPLHF.

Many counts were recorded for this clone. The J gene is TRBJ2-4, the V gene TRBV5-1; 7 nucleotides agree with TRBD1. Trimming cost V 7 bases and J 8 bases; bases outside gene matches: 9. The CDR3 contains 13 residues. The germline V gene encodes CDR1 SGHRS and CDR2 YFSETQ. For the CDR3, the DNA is TGCGCCAGCGGAGAACAGGGGTTGGACATTCAGTACTTC. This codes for CASGEQGLDIQYF.

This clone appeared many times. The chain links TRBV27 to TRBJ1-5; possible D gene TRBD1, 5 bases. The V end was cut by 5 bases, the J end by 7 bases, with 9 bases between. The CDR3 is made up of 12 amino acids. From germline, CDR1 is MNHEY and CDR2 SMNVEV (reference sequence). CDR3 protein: CASSAGGQPQHF. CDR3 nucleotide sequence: TGTGCCAGCAGTGCCGGGGGGCAGCCCCAGCATTTT.

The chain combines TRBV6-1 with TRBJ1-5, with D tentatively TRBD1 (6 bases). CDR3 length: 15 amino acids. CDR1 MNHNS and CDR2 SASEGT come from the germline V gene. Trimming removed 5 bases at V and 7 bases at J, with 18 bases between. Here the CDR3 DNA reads TGTGCCAGCAGTAAAACCGTGACAGGTACCCAGCCCCAGCATTTT. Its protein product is CASSKTVTGTQPQHF.

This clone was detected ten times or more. The CDR3 protein is CASSLIQGGYYGYTF. The DNA for the CDR3 is TGTGCCAGCAGTTTAATACAGGGCGGTTACTATGGCTACACCTTC. The chain joins TRBV12-3 or TRBV12-4 to TRBJ1-2, with D perhaps TRBD1 (6 bases). Between the trimmed V and J ends, which lost 2 bases and 3 bases, there was a span of 13 bases. This CDR3 comprises 15 residues.

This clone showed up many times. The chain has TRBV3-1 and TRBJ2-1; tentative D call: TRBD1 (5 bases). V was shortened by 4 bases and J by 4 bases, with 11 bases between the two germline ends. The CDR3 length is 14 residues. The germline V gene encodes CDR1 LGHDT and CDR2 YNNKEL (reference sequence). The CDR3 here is CASSLWTSYNEQFF. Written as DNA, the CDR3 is TGTGCCAGCAGCCTCTGGACAAGTTACAATGAGCAGTTCTTC.

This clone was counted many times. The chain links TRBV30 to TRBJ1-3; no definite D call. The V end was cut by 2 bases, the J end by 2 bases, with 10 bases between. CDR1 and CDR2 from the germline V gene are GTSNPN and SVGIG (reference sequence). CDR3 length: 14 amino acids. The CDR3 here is CAWSRLLTGNTIYF. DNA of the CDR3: TGTGCCTGGAGTAGACTACTCACTGGAAACACCATATATTTT. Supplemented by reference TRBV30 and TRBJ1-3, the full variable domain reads SQTIHQWPATLVQPVGSPLSLECTVEGTSNPNLYWYRQAAGRGLQLLFYSVGIGQISSEVPQNLSASRPQDRQFILSSKKLLLSDSGFYLCAWSRLLTGNTIYFGEGSWLTVV.